These 30 T cell receptor beta chains share one sample of origin, sequenced in a study of blood T cell repertoires in COVID-19. Profiled with immunoSEQ multiplex PCR; TCRdb holds only in-frame clones, not every one. The sample lists approximately 190,000 clones, 80% to 90% occurring once. Specimen: peripheral blood. The source of these receptors is a man aged 25 to 40 with active or convalescent COVID-19.

A single count supports this clone. The rearrangement joins TRBV7-3 to TRBJ2-2; D may be TRBD1 (5 bases). Germline V gives CDR1 SGHTA, CDR2 FQGTGA. The CDR3 is 15 residues long. Trimming pared 5 bases from V and 5 bases from J, leaving 15 bases between. The CDR3 DNA sequence: TGTGCCAGCAGCCCCCAGGGTTTTTTAACCGGGGAGCTGTTTTTT. Residues: CASSPQGFLTGELFF.

This chain connects TRBV28 to TRBJ2-2; a weak D match, TRBD1 (5 bases). Trimming stripped 8 bases from V and 2 bases from J, with 6 bases between. This CDR3 is 12 amino acids long. Germline V gives CDR1 MDHEN, CDR2 SYDVKM. The CDR3 region is CASRTNTGELFF. The DNA for the CDR3 is TGTGCCAGCCGGACAAACACCGGGGAGCTGTTTTTT.

The V and J genes are TRBV30 and TRBJ2-6; possible D gene TRBD2, 5 bases. CDR3 length equals 18 residues. The germline CDR1 and CDR2 sequences are GTSNPN and SVGIG (reference sequence). The V end was cut by 1 base, the J end by 0 bases, with 16 bases between. The CDR3 DNA sequence: TGTGCCTGGAGTGGGACTCTCCTTCCCCTCTCTGGGGCCAACGTCCTGACTTTC. This sequence encodes CAWSGTLLPLSGANVLTF.

The chain has TRBV24-1 and TRBJ2-5, with 7 positions matching TRBD2. CDR3 size: 16 residues. The J segment lost 0 bases and the V segment lost 9 bases, leaving 12 bases of the junction unmatched. Germline values: CDR1 KGHDR, CDR2 SFDVKD. The CDR3 DNA is TGTGCCACCGCCCCGGGGGGTAGCGGCTACCAAGAGACCCAGTACTTC. It translates to CATAPGGSGYQETQYF.

The chain has TRBV19 and TRBJ2-7, with 10 bases lining up with TRBD1. The CDR3 consists of 14 residues. The ends lost 3 bases at V and 3 bases at J; junction bases unmatched: 2. CDR1 is LNHDA and CDR2 is SQIVND in the germline V gene (reference sequence). The CDR3 sequence is CASSIGQGGYEQYF. The CDR3 DNA follows: TGTGCCAGTAGTATCGGACAGGGGGGCTACGAGCAGTACTTC.

The chain joins TRBV28 to TRBJ1-2; D may be TRBD1 (5 bases). Germline CDR1 MDHEN, CDR2 SYDVKM. Trimming left V 5 bases short and J 6 bases short, with 19 bases between. This CDR3 has 15 amino acids. The CDR3 is CASSATDTYGHGYTF. DNA of the CDR3: TGTGCCAGCAGTGCAACGGACACCTATGGGCATGGCTACACCTTC.

V usage is TRBV2 and J usage is TRBJ1-1; no definite D call. The CDR3 consists of 14 residues. V lost 1 base and J lost 0, with 6 bases in between. The germline gives CDR1 SNHLY, CDR2 FYNNEI. The CDR3 reads CASSEVDLNTEAFF. Written as DNA, the CDR3 is TGTGCCAGCAGTGAAGTAGATTTGAACACTGAAGCTTTCTTT.

The CDR3 coding sequence is TGTGCCAGCAGCTTAACGGGGGGGAATCAGCCCCAGCATTTT. This codes for CASSLTGGNQPQHF. The chain employs TRBV7-9 and TRBJ1-5; perhaps TRBD1 as D (5 bases). Germline lookup yields CDR1 SEHNR and CDR2 FQNEAQ (reference sequence). The CDR3 is 14 amino acids. Trimming cost V 2 bases and J 4 bases, with 9 bases left between them.

The chain uses TRBV18 and TRBJ2-7, with a tentative D call TRBD2 (5 bases). The CDR3 length is 13 residues. V dropped 0 bases and J dropped 6 bases, with 9 bases sitting between them. Per the germline V gene, CDR1 is KGHSH and CDR2 is LQKENI. The CDR3 here is CASSPPPGSEQYV. As DNA, the CDR3 is TGTGCCAGCTCACCACCGCCGGGGAGCGAGCAGTACGTC.

The chain carries TRBV6-5 and TRBJ2-1; 7 nucleotides line up with TRBD2. CDR1 and CDR2 (germline): MNHEY, SVGAGI. With V trimmed by 11 bases and J by 4 bases, 11 bases remained unmatched. The CDR3 runs 14 residues. The CDR3 is CALMSREAYNEQFF. DNA for the CDR3: TGTGCCTTAATGTCACGGGAGGCTTACAATGAGCAGTTCTTC.

This clone was seen just once. The chain couples TRBV3-1 (or the pseudogene TRBV3-2) to TRBJ2-7; 14 bases are a match to TRBD2. The V gene's germline CDR1 is LGHDT and CDR2 YNNKEL (reference sequence). With 5 bases clipped from V and 0 bases from J, the junction kept 12 bases outside the gene matches. The CDR3 contains 19 residues. CDR3: CASSWPGLAGAEGSYEQYF. The CDR3 region has the DNA TGTGCCAGCAGCTGGCCGGGACTAGCGGGAGCGGAGGGCTCCTACGAGCAGTACTTC.

The V gene is TRBV18, the J gene TRBJ2-7, with a weak D call TRBD1 (6 bases). Looked up from germline, CDR1 is KGHSH and CDR2 is LQKENI. This CDR3 is built from 15 residues. V lost 1 base and J 5 bases, leaving 15 bases between the germline ends. Here the CDR3 reads CASSPRSQGLNEQYF. For the CDR3, the DNA is TGTGCCAGCTCACCACGGTCCCAGGGGCTCAACGAGCAGTACTTC.

The chain couples TRBV12-3 or TRBV12-4 to TRBJ1-1, with 8 bases matching TRBD1. The length of the CDR3 is 13 residues. Germline trimming cut 5 bases from V and 6 bases from J; bases unmatched to any gene: 5. For the CDR3, the DNA is TGTGCCAGCAGTGGACAGGGTCTCGCTGAAGCTTTCTTT. Translating it yields CASSGQGLAEAFF.

V is TRBV18 and J is TRBJ1-5; TRBD1 aligns across 9 bases. The CDR3 extends over 17 amino acids. The V segment lost 4 bases and the J segment 0 bases; nucleotides outside the gene matches: 7. CDR1 and CDR2 from the germline V gene are KGHSH and LQKENI. The DNA of the CDR3 is TGTGCCAGCTCACTAGATGGACAGGGGTATAGCAATCAGCCCCAGCATTTT. Protein: CASSLDGQGYSNQPQHF.

The V and J genes are TRBV9 and TRBJ2-5; 8 bases line up with TRBD2. The trim removed 0 bases at V and 5 bases at J, leaving 9 bases unmatched. Germline V gene data show CDR1 as SGDLS and CDR2 as YYNGEE. CDR3 length: 16 residues. Here the CDR3 reads CASSVGGTSGMETQYF. CDR3 coding DNA: TGTGCCAGCAGCGTAGGGGGGACTAGTGGTATGGAGACCCAGTACTTC.

This clone was found once. The V gene is TRBV9, the J gene TRBJ2-5; 10 bases align to TRBD2. The CDR3 has 15 amino acids. With V trimmed by 0 bases and J by 5 bases, 4 bases remained unmatched. From germline, CDR1 is SGDLS and CDR2 YYNGEE. CDR3 bases: TGTGCCAGCAGCGTAGTTAGCGGGAGGAGGGAGACCCAGTACTTC. This encodes CASSVVSGRRETQYF.

This chain connects TRBV7-9 to TRBJ1-1; 11 bases map to TRBD1. V lost 6 bases, J lost 1 base, and 4 bases stayed unmatched. The CDR3 has 15 amino acids. Germline CDR1 reads SEHNR; CDR2 reads FQNEAQ (reference sequence). CDR3 in DNA: TGTGCCAGCAGACCGGGACAGGGGGAGAACACTGAAGCTTTCTTT. Its translation is CASRPGQGENTEAFF.

The V and J genes are TRBV25-1 and TRBJ1-6; D possibly corresponds to TRBD1 (5 bases). The V gene lost 1 base and the J gene lost 5 bases, with 9 bases spanning the gap. The CDR3 spans 15 residues. From germline, CDR1 is MGHDK and CDR2 SYGVNS. The CDR3 DNA follows: TGTGCCAGCAGTGAATCACGGGGGGATAATTCACCCCTCCACTTT. It encodes CASSESRGDNSPLHF.

The gene calls are TRBV5-1 and TRBJ2-5; 10 nucleotides agree with TRBD1. This CDR3 is 14 amino acids long. With V trimmed by 4 bases and J by 6 bases, 6 bases remained unmatched. Germline assignment: CDR1 SGHRS and CDR2 YFSETQ. The DNA of the CDR3 is TGCGCCAGCAGCCAGACAGGGGGCTTGAAGACCCAGTACTTC. Protein product: CASSQTGGLKTQYF.

The chain joins TRBV27 to TRBJ2-5; 9 bases match TRBD2. The CDR3 length is 16 residues. V trimming: 4 bases; J trimming: 0 bases; junction bases outside the gene matches: 6. CDR1 MNHEY and CDR2 SMNVEV come from the germline V gene (reference sequence). CDR3 DNA sequence: TGTGCCAGCAGTTCCGGGACTAGCAGATACCAAGAGACCCAGTACTTC. This sequence encodes CASSSGTSRYQETQYF.

The chain carries TRBV5-1 and TRBJ2-2; a possible D gene is TRBD2 (5 bases). V was cut by 7 bases and J by 1 base, with 8 bases left in between. Germline loops: CDR1 SGHRS, CDR2 YFSETQ. The CDR3 covers 13 residues. The CDR3: CASQSGNTGELFF. As DNA, the CDR3 is TGCGCCAGCCAAAGCGGGAACACCGGGGAGCTGTTTTTT.

CDR3 nucleotides: TGTGCCACCAGTGATTTGGGCAGGCGATATGGCTACACCTTC. This translates into CATSDLGRRYGYTF. V is TRBV24-1 and J is TRBJ1-2, with D hard to call. Per the germline V gene, CDR1 is KGHDR and CDR2 is SFDVKD. The CDR3 consists of 14 residues. V shed 0 bases and J shed 5 bases, with 9 bases lying between them.

The chain links TRBV5-4 to TRBJ1-2, with D possibly being TRBD1 (6 bases). Between the trimmed V and J ends, which lost 4 bases and 4 bases, there was a span of 17 bases. CDR3 length: 15 residues. CDR1 is SGHNT and CDR2 is YYREEE in the germline V gene (reference sequence). The CDR3 nucleotides read TGTGCCAGCAGCCCGTCCGGGGGGGCTGGCTATGGCTACACCTTC. It specifies CASSPSGGAGYGYTF.

The chain uses TRBV6-5 and TRBJ2-3, with 7 bases matching TRBD2. V lost 6 bases, J lost 8 bases, and 14 bases stayed unmatched. CDR3 size: 15 residues. Germline values: CDR1 MNHEY, CDR2 SVGAGI. The CDR3 loop is CASSRAPGGRGTQYF. The CDR3 DNA reads TGTGCCAGCAGCCGTGCCCCGGGGGGTAGGGGTACGCAGTATTTT.

This chain joins TRBV28 and TRBJ2-1; perhaps TRBD2 as D (5 bases). In germline, CDR1 is MDHEN, CDR2 SYDVKM. Trimming removed 5 bases at V and 0 bases at J, with 17 bases between. The CDR3 has 17 amino acids. In DNA form, the CDR3 reads TGTGCCAGCAGTACCGGGTTCGGACTGGCCTCCTACAATGAGCAGTTCTTC. The encoded protein is CASSTGFGLASYNEQFF.

This clone was observed a handful of times. The chain combines TRBV28 with TRBJ1-5; D is ambiguous. Trimming shortened V by 7 bases and J by 0 bases, and 4 bases separated the two germline ends. This CDR3 region has 12 residues. In germline, CDR1 is MDHEN, CDR2 SYDVKM. CDR3 in amino acids: CASTYSNQPQHF. The CDR3 nucleotides are TGTGCCAGCACCTATAGCAATCAGCCCCAGCATTTT.

J is TRBJ2-5 and V is TRBV7-8; 8 nucleotides line up with TRBD1. V shed 5 bases, J shed 5 bases, and the junction held 7 bases outside the gene matches. The germline V gene has CDR1 SGHVS and CDR2 FQNEAQ. The CDR3 loop spans 14 amino acids. The CDR3 DNA sequence: TGTGCCAGCAGCCCCTGGACAGGGCAGGAGACCCAGTACTTC. Protein sequence: CASSPWTGQETQYF.

The gene calls are TRBV30 and TRBJ1-6, with D perhaps matching TRBD1 (5 bases). V lost 3 bases and J lost 7, with 10 bases in between. The CDR3 covers 13 residues. The germline V gene has CDR1 GTSNPN and CDR2 SVGIG (reference sequence). The CDR3 reads CAWSQQANSPLHF. The DNA of the CDR3 is TGTGCCTGGAGCCAACAGGCGAATTCACCCCTCCACTTT.

The chain links TRBV18 to TRBJ1-1; 9 bases fit TRBD1. The ends lost 6 bases at V and 5 bases at J; junction bases unmatched: 4. The CDR3 loop spans 13 amino acids. Germline V CDR1 and CDR2: KGHSH, LQKENI. The CDR3 bases are TGTGCCAGCTCCATGGACAGGGGAACTGAAGCTTTCTTT. This codes for CASSMDRGTEAFF.

The CDR3 region has the DNA TGTGCCAGCAGTTACGAGGGCCGCCGGGTTGACGAGCAGTACGTC. It codes for CASSYEGRRVDEQYV. This chain joins TRBV6-2 or TRBV6-3 and TRBJ2-7; a possible D gene is TRBD2 (5 bases). The germline V gene has CDR1 MNHEY and CDR2 SVGEGT. Trimming left V 2 bases short and J 5 bases short, with 16 bases between. This CDR3 spans 15 amino acids.